A single sample is the source of the 16 T cell receptor beta chains below, sequenced in a study of CD8 T cells in Susac syndrome. Random hexamers were used to reverse transcribe an amount of about 0.45 to 1 ug RNA. TCRdb ran MiXCR on the immunoSEQ multiplex PCR reads and lists one entry per CDR3 protein. The sample lists about 120,000 distinct CDR3 sequences, about 94% seen once, with about 0.19% in the top ten. The sample comprised CD8+ T cells from PBMCs. These receptors originate from a human donor with Susac syndrome.

The chain links TRBV12-3 or TRBV12-4 to TRBJ1-2; 8 bases match TRBD1. V was pared by 5 bases and J by 8 bases, with 4 bases of the junction left unmatched. This CDR3 is built from 12 residues. The CDR3 nucleotides read TGTGCCAGCAGTACCAGGGGGCGCGGCTACACCTTC. Amino acids: CASSTRGRGYTF.

V usage is TRBV25-1 and J usage is TRBJ1-4; D gene ambiguous. The ends were cut back, 4 bases at V and 7 bases at J, with 19 bases in the middle. Germline assignment: CDR1 MGHDK and CDR2 SYGVNS. CDR3 length: 16 amino acids. The CDR3 coding sequence is TGTGCCAGCAGTGCCTATGAATGGAGGAGTGGTGAAAAACTGTTTTTT. Translation: CASSAYEWRSGEKLFF.

The genes are TRBV24-1 and TRBJ2-3, with 11 bases fitting TRBD2. Germline lookup yields CDR1 KGHDR and CDR2 SFDVKD. V shed 3 bases, J shed 3 bases, and the junction held 4 bases outside the gene matches. The length of the CDR3 is 16 residues. The CDR3 DNA reads TGTGCCACCAGTGATCCTTTAGCGGGAGGGACAGATACGCAGTATTTT. It encodes CATSDPLAGGTDTQYF.

Here the CDR3 reads CASSLDGGASSYEQYF. The CDR3 nucleotides are TGTGCCAGCAGCTTAGACGGCGGGGCCTCCTCCTACGAGCAGTACTTC. The rearrangement links TRBV7-6 to TRBJ2-7; TRBD2 might be the D (6 bases). V was clipped by 1 base and J by 0 bases, with 13 bases between them. Per the germline V gene, CDR1 is SGHVS and CDR2 is FNYEAQ. This CDR3 has 16 amino acids.

The CDR3 loop reads CASNGDRNYGYTF. CDR3 bases: TGTGCCAGCAACGGGGACAGAAACTATGGCTACACCTTC. This rearrangement joins TRBV9 to TRBJ1-2, with 7 nucleotides matching TRBD1. Germline CDR1 SGDLS, CDR2 YYNGEE. This CDR3 has 13 residues. Germline trimming cut 6 bases from V and 2 bases from J; bases unmatched to any gene: 4.

V and J are TRBV30 and TRBJ2-3; D unresolved. The CDR3 has 13 amino acids. V was pared by 0 bases and J by 6 bases, with 10 bases between. CDR1 is GTSNPN, CDR2 SVGIG, per germline (reference sequence). CDR3 protein: CAWSVASSDTQYF. The CDR3 DNA reads TGTGCCTGGAGTGTAGCTAGTTCGGATACGCAGTATTTT. Filled out from reference TRBV30 and TRBJ2-3, the complete variable domain reads SQTIHQWPATLVQPVGSPLSLECTVEGTSNPNLYWYRQAAGRGLQLLFYSVGIGQISSEVPQNLSASRPQDRQFILSSKKLLLSDSGFYLCAWSVASSDTQYFGPGTRLTVL.

V usage is TRBV24-1 and J usage is TRBJ2-1, with a possible D match to TRBD1 (6 bases). Per germline, CDR1 KGHDR and CDR2 SFDVKD. The length of the CDR3 is 16 residues. The V and J ends lost 5 bases and 4 bases respectively, with 17 bases between them. CDR3 in amino acids: CATSGLPGQPYNEQFF. CDR3 sequence (DNA): TGTGCCACCAGTGGCCTACCGGGACAACCTTACAATGAGCAGTTCTTC.

The rearrangement links TRBV6-4 to TRBJ2-3, with 12 bases aligning to TRBD2. Germline V CDR1 and CDR2: MRHNA, SNTAGT. Trimming removed 4 bases from V and 3 bases from J; junction bases left unmatched: 2. The CDR3 runs to 15 residues. DNA for the CDR3: TGTGCCAGCAGTGCCGGGACTAGCGGGACAGATACGCAGTATTTT. Its translation: CASSAGTSGTDTQYF.

This chain connects TRBV5-6 to TRBJ1-1; the match to TRBD1 covers 8 bases. Looked up from germline, CDR1 is SGHDT and CDR2 is YYEEEE. The ends lost 5 bases at V and 5 bases at J; junction bases unmatched: 5. The CDR3 sequence is 13 residues long. The CDR3 nucleotides are TGTGCCAGCAGGCTACAGGGGGATACTGAAGCTTTCTTT. It codes for CASRLQGDTEAFF.

V gene TRBV3-1 combines with J gene TRBJ1-6; D gene unclear. With 6 bases removed from V and 9 bases from J, the gap between germline ends came to 18 bases. The germline V gene has CDR1 LGHDT and CDR2 YNNKEL (reference sequence). This CDR3 contains 15 residues. The CDR3 region has the DNA TGTGCCAGCAGACCCGGAGGGATTTTGGGTTCACCCCTCCACTTT. Residues: CASRPGGILGSPLHF.

This chain joins TRBV20-1 and TRBJ2-5; TRBD2 might be the D (5 bases). V was cut by 0 bases and J by 1 base, with 15 bases left in between. This CDR3 is 16 amino acids long. CDR1 and CDR2 (germline): DFQATT, SNEGSKA (reference sequence). The CDR3 DNA reads as TGCAGTGCTAGAGACCTACGCGGGCCACGCCAAGAGACCCAGTACTTC. Its translation is CSARDLRGPRQETQYF.

The gene calls are TRBV14 and TRBJ2-7; no reliable D call. This CDR3 has 12 amino acids. V was cut by 3 bases and J by 6 bases, with 9 bases left in between. Germline CDR1 SGHDN, CDR2 FVKESK. This CDR3 is CASSHALSEQYF. The CDR3 DNA reads TGTGCCAGCAGCCACGCCCTCTCCGAGCAGTACTTC.

This chain joins TRBV28 and TRBJ1-6; D is perhaps TRBD1 (6 bases). In germline, CDR1 is MDHEN, CDR2 SYDVKM. The V end was cut by 6 bases, the J end by 5 bases, with 11 bases between. The CDR3 totals 14 residues. CDR3 protein: CASSQQGNNSPLHF. In DNA, the CDR3 is TGTGCCAGCAGCCAACAGGGTAATAATTCACCCCTCCACTTT.

The table lists this clonotype with a count of one. The rearrangement links TRBV12-3 or TRBV12-4 to TRBJ1-5; the D is unclear. This CDR3 region has 13 residues. Deletions cut 6 bases from V and 3 bases from J, with 9 bases between. The CDR3 is CASSGRINQPQHF. The CDR3 DNA is TGTGCCAGCAGCGGACGGATCAATCAGCCCCAGCATTTT.

The chain uses TRBV19 and TRBJ2-1, with 10 bases aligning to TRBD2. CDR1 LNHDA and CDR2 SQIVND come from the germline V gene (reference sequence). J was trimmed by 15 bases and V by 3 bases; bases with no gene match: 14. The CDR3 sequence is 15 residues long. CDR3 nucleotides: TGTGCCAGTAGTATCAGGGCTAGCGGGGGTACGGCTGCGTTCTTC. Translated: CASSIRASGGTAAFF.

V and J are TRBV30 and TRBJ2-7, with D tentatively TRBD1 (5 bases). This CDR3 contains 14 residues. Germline V CDR1 and CDR2: GTSNPN, SVGIG (reference sequence). V was cut by 0 bases and J by 1 base, with 10 bases left in between. The CDR3 nucleotides are TGTGCCTGGAGTGTTGGGGCAAGTTCCTACGAGCAGTACTTC. Encoded protein: CAWSVGASSYEQYF.